A selection of T cell receptor beta chains follows, all from one sample in a study of blood T cell repertoires in COVID-19. Assay used: immunoSEQ multiplex PCR; TCRdb lists only in-frame clones, some missing. Of 280,000 or so clones in the sample, 70% to 90% were seen once. Sequenced sample: PBMCs or T cells enriched from blood (not recorded which). Receptors were obtained from a man aged 30 to 39 who had recovered from COVID-19. The CDR3 runs from the conserved cysteine through the conserved F or W. Fields, in order: D gene, J gene, clone size, V gene, CDR3 protein, CDR3 DNA. D genes are given only for firm matches. Clone size is not always given. Where it is, it says once, few, many or a class for expanded clones.

TRBD1,TRBJ2-7,-,TRBV9,CASSGRQGLYEQYF,TGTGCCAGCAGCGGGAGACAGGGGTTATACGAGCAGTACTTC
-,TRBJ2-1,few,TRBV7-9,CASSLDTNVYNEQFF,TGTGCCAGCAGCTTAGACACAAACGTTTACAATGAGCAGTTCTTC
-,TRBJ1-1,-,TRBV7-3,CASSSQGNTEAFF,TGTGCCAGCAGCTCGCAGGGGAACACTGAAGCTTTCTTT
-,TRBJ2-1,-,TRBV5-6,CASSLAGGGLYNEQFF,TGTGCCAGCAGCTTGGCCGGCGGGGGCCTTTACAATGAGCAGTTCTTC
TRBD2,TRBJ2-2,-,TRBV9,CASSVPSSGGNTGELFF,TGTGCCAGCAGCGTCCCCTCCAGCGGGGGGAACACCGGGGAGCTGTTTTTT
TRBD1,TRBJ1-2,once,TRBV19,CASSTGSGGEGYGYTF,TGTGCCAGTAGTACAGGCTCAGGGGGCGAGGGCTATGGCTACACCTTC
TRBD1,TRBJ1-3,-,TRBV4-1,CASSPANNPRQGTPGNTIYF,TGCGCCAGCAGCCCCGCTAACAACCCAAGACAGGGGACGCCGGGAAACACCATATATTTT
-,TRBJ2-7,-,TRBV4-3,CASSQDWAGSYEQYF,TGCGCCAGCAGCCAAGATTGGGCAGGGTCCTACGAGCAGTACTTC
-,TRBJ2-7,once,TRBV3-1/TRBV3-2,CASSGAVGEQYF,TGTGCCAGCAGCGGGGCGGTTGGAGAGCAGTACTTC
TRBD2,TRBJ2-1,-,TRBV2,CASSDWGGQFF,TGTGCCAGCAGTGACTGGGGGGGGCAGTTCTTC
TRBD2,TRBJ2-1,-,TRBV29-1,CSASGGVTYNEQFF,TGCAGCGCTAGCGGGGGGGTTACCTACAATGAGCAGTTCTTC
-,TRBJ2-6,-,TRBV6-4,CASSDTSSGANVLTF,TGTGCCAGCAGTGACACTAGCTCTGGGGCCAACGTCCTGACTTTC
-,TRBJ1-3,-,TRBV2,CASRAQGYSGNTIYF,TGTGCCAGCAGAGCGCAGGGATACTCTGGAAACACCATATATTTT
-,TRBJ2-7,-,TRBV12-3/TRBV12-4,CASSYSSYEQYF,TGTGCCAGCAGTTACAGCTCCTACGAGCAGTACTTC
-,TRBJ1-5,-,TRBV7-3,CASSRGTRQPQHF,TGTGCCAGCAGCCGAGGAACCCGGCAGCCCCAGCATTTT
-,TRBJ2-2,-,TRBV7-2,CASSPHRDTGELFF,TGTGCCAGCAGCCCTCACCGGGACACCGGGGAGCTGTTTTTT
-,TRBJ2-3,-,TRBV5-6,CASSLRGGPDTQYF,TGTGCCAGCAGCTTGCGTGGGGGCCCAGATACGCAGTATTTT
TRBD2,TRBJ2-7,-,TRBV9,CASSGTSGPYEQYF,TGTGCCAGCAGCGGGACTAGCGGGCCCTACGAGCAGTACTTC
-,TRBJ1-5,-,TRBV11-2,CASSLATNQPQHF,TGTGCCAGCAGCTTAGCGACTAATCAGCCCCAGCATTTT
-,TRBJ2-5,few,TRBV2,CASRAGTTQYF,TGTGCCAGCAGGGCGGGGACGACGCAGTACTTC
TRBD2,TRBJ2-5,-,TRBV29-1,CSVALGTSGGAGETQYF,TGCAGCGTTGCGTTAGGGACTAGCGGGGGGGCGGGAGAGACCCAGTACTTC
-,TRBJ2-2,-,TRBV2,CASTQGGTGELFF,TGTGCCAGCACACAGGGCGGCACCGGGGAGCTGTTTTTT
TRBD2,TRBJ2-3,-,TRBV7-3,CASSSPLGSGGADTQYF,TGTGCCAGCAGCTCACCTTTAGGTAGCGGGGGGGCGGATACGCAGTATTTT
-,TRBJ2-5,-,TRBV7-9,CASSFISETQYF,TGTGCCAGCAGCTTTATTAGTGAGACCCAGTACTTC
TRBD1,TRBJ2-7,once,TRBV2,CASNKGQGNYEQYF,TGTGCCAGCAACAAGGGACAGGGGAACTACGAGCAGTACTTC
-,TRBJ1-2,many,TRBV14,CPAGATKRGYTF,TGCCCTGCGGGGGCCACGAAACGGGGCTACACCTTC
TRBD2,TRBJ2-1,-,TRBV11-3,CASSLGWTSGGVSNEQFF,TGTGCCAGCAGCTTAGGGTGGACTAGCGGGGGGGTCAGCAATGAGCAGTTCTTC
TRBD2,TRBJ2-2,once,TRBV5-1,CASSLRLAGPGELFF,TGCGCCAGCAGCTTGAGACTAGCAGGACCCGGGGAGCTGTTTTTT
-,TRBJ1-2,-,TRBV3-1/TRBV3-2,CASSQATNYGYTF,TGTGCCAGCAGCCAAGCAACTAACTATGGCTACACCTTC
TRBD1,TRBJ1-1,-,TRBV30,CAWKRQGFSEAFF,TGTGCCTGGAAACGACAGGGGTTCTCTGAAGCTTTCTTT
-,TRBJ2-7,once,TRBV5-6,CASSRTGSSYEQYF,TGTGCCAGCAGCCGGACGGGAAGCTCCTACGAGCAGTACTTC
TRBD2,TRBJ2-1,-,TRBV11-2,CASSLEPGLASEQFF,TGTGCCAGCAGCTTGGAACCGGGACTAGCGTCCGAGCAGTTCTTC
TRBD1,TRBJ1-3,-,TRBV30,CAWSVRGTAGNTIYF,TGTGCCTGGAGTGTACGGGGGACAGCTGGAAACACCATATATTTT
TRBD1,TRBJ1-2,once,TRBV18,CASSPGQGYGYTF,TGTGCCAGCTCACCGGGACAGGGATACGGCTACACCTTC
-,TRBJ1-6,-,TRBV3-1/TRBV3-2,CASSDRGFSPLHF,TGTGCCAGCAGCGATCGCGGATTTTCACCCCTCCACTTT
-,TRBJ1-1,few,TRBV7-9,CASHFGGTDLPLEFF,TGTGCCAGTCACTTCGGGGGGACGGACCTCCCTCTGGAATTCTTT
TRBD2,TRBJ2-3,-,TRBV5-1,CASSPGGATDTQYF,TGCGCCAGCAGCCCCGGGGGGGCTACAGATACGCAGTATTTT
TRBD2,TRBJ2-7,-,TRBV3-1/TRBV3-2,CASWAGGIYEQYF,TGTGCCAGCTGGGCGGGGGGGATTTACGAGCAGTACTTC
TRBD1,TRBJ1-2,-,TRBV25-1,CASSEYLGRGTDYGYTF,TGTGCCAGCAGTGAATATCTTGGTCGAGGGACAGACTATGGCTACACCTTC